This TCR beta chain comes out of a study of blood T cell repertoires in COVID-19. Study background: Both acute and convalescent COVID-19 samples were obtained from the United States, Italy and Spain. Sources were T cells, B-cell-depleted T cells, or PBMCs; the material itself was cDNA or gDNA.

In the source study's methods: Researchers report that nucleated cell counts were estimated from reference gene primer amplification. Clones were sequenced by immunoSEQ multiplex PCR, and TCRdb holds only the in-frame ones, with some missing. V, J and clone size derive from that table, while D and trimming were established from the DNA sequence. The table has 98,000 or so clones, 60% to 85% seen once; the top ten hold about 2%. The source of this sequence is a woman in her thirties or forties with acute or convalescent COVID-19. The sequenced sample consisted of peripheral blood.

The CDR3 reads CASSLAFRETQYF. The CDR3 DNA reads as TGTGCCAGCAGTCTGGCATTCAGGGAGACCCAGTACTTC. This sequence joins TRBV6-6 and TRBJ2-5; unclear D gene. Trimming took off 5 bases at V and 5 bases at J, with 12 bases between the two ends. CDR1 is MNHNY and CDR2 is SVGAGI in the germline V gene (reference sequence). The length of the CDR3 is 13 residues.